Detailed here is one T cell receptor (beta chain). Its specificity is not known. Generated by immunoSEQ multiplex PCR, the TCRdb table keeps only in-frame clones and is missing some. The sample consists of tens of thousands of clones, approximately 93% of them appearing once. This record comes from a study of graft-versus-host responses after intestinal transplantation. The wider study: Isolated intestinal, liver-intestinal, or multivisceral transplants had been given to the recipients. Every recipient had anti-thymocyte globulin induction and roughly 3 years of tacrolimus plus steroids. Regarding the study as a whole: Among recipient marrow samples, GvH clones were found; some appeared first in ileum or blood. Some patients had graft-donor T cell macrochimerism. In their allografts, the ratios of graft-versus-host to host-versus-graft T cell clones were high.

This clonotype originated in a human patient who received an intestinal transplant, so some T cells may come from the graft donor. The specimen comprised PBMCs, sampled 156 days after intestinal transplant.

CDR3 bases: TGTGCCAGCAGTGCACAGGGCCAGGGGAACACTGAAGCTTTCTTT. Protein sequence: CASSAQGQGNTEAFF. The chain links TRBV25-1 to TRBJ1-1, with D tentatively TRBD1 (6 bases). Germline V gives CDR1 MGHDK, CDR2 SYGVNS. The CDR3 has 15 amino acids. Trimming left V 4 bases short and J 1 base short, with 13 bases between.